These 20 T cell receptor beta chains share one sample of origin, sequenced in a study of CD8 T cells in Susac syndrome. RNA, at roughly 0.45 to 1 ug, was reverse transcribed with random hexamers. TCRdb independently ran MiXCR on the immunoSEQ multiplex PCR reads; one entry per CDR3 protein. The data show 100,000 to 150,000 distinct CDR3 sequences, around 94% seen once. Sequenced input: CD4+ T cells from PBMCs. The receptors come from a human donor in good health.

The chain links TRBV29-1 to TRBJ1-2; 9 bases are a match to TRBD1. The CDR3 length is 12 residues. Per the germline V gene, CDR1 is SQVTM and CDR2 is ANQGSEA. Trimming at V came to 7 bases and at J to 3 bases, leaving 3 bases not matched to a gene. The CDR3 sequence: CSGRTGDYGYTF. The CDR3, as DNA: TGCAGCGGACGGACAGGGGACTATGGCTACACCTTC.

The chain employs TRBV29-1 and TRBJ2-1, with TRBD2 identical over 7 bases. CDR1 and CDR2 from the germline V gene are SQVTM and ANQGSEA. The CDR3 is made up of 15 amino acids. The junction had 12 bases not matched to a gene; V was cut back by 6 bases and J by 4 bases. Written as DNA, the CDR3 is TGCAGCGTGGGGGGGGGAACAACTACTTACAATGAGCAGTTCTTC. Amino acid sequence: CSVGGGTTTYNEQFF.

The rearrangement uses TRBV19 and TRBJ2-1; TRBD2 agrees at 11 bases. V shed 5 bases and J 3 bases; nucleotides not matched to a gene: 9. The germline V gene encodes CDR1 LNHDA and CDR2 SQIVND (reference sequence). CDR3 length: 17 amino acids. CDR3 in DNA: TGTGCCAGTAGTTCCTCTCGACTAGCGGGAATCTACAATGAGCAGTTCTTC. As protein: CASSSSRLAGIYNEQFF.

The chain is built from TRBV18 and TRBJ1-1, with 10 bases matching TRBD1. Germline trimming cut 10 bases from V and 1 base from J; bases unmatched to any gene: 3. Germline values: CDR1 KGHSH, CDR2 LQKENI. The CDR3 extends over 13 amino acids. CDR3 region: CATRQGANTEAFF. The CDR3 DNA follows: TGTGCCACTAGACAGGGGGCGAACACTGAAGCTTTCTTT.

This chain links TRBV25-1 with TRBJ1-3, with D hard to call. CDR1 MGHDK and CDR2 SYGVNS come from the germline V gene. The CDR3 is 11 residues long. The V end was cut by 8 bases, the J end by 2 bases, with 4 bases between. CDR3 sequence: CASSAGNTIYF. The CDR3 bases are TGTGCCAGCTCGGCTGGAAACACCATATATTTT.

This chain joins TRBV5-1 and TRBJ2-4; D is possibly TRBD1 (5 bases). CDR3 size: 14 residues. Trimming removed 4 bases from V and 4 bases from J, with 12 bases in between. The germline CDR1 and CDR2 sequences are SGHRS and YFSETQ. CDR3 protein: CASSRTTEKNIQYF. In DNA form, the CDR3 reads TGCGCCAGCAGCCGTACGACAGAGAAAAACATTCAGTACTTC.

The CDR3 DNA sequence: TGTGCCAGCAGTGTGTCGTGGGGGGACACACAAGAGACCCAGTACTTC. Its protein product is CASSVSWGDTQETQYF. V and J are TRBV2 and TRBJ2-5; D is tentatively TRBD1 or TRBD2 (6 bases each). CDR1 SNHLY and CDR2 FYNNEI come from the germline V gene. With 4 bases removed from V and 2 bases from J, the gap between germline ends came to 17 bases. The CDR3 has 16 residues.

The chain employs TRBV2 and TRBJ2-1, with D possibly TRBD2 on 6 matching bases. The CDR3 runs 15 residues. Trimming removed 7 bases at V and 0 bases at J, with 13 bases between. From germline, CDR1 is SNHLY and CDR2 FYNNEI. CDR3 coding DNA: TGTGCCAGCACCTCTATGGGGGGCTCCTACAATGAGCAGTTCTTC. Protein: CASTSMGGSYNEQFF.

This clonotype occurred once. This sequence joins TRBV12-3 or TRBV12-4 and TRBJ2-1, with 13 bases lining up with TRBD2. Trimming cost V 4 bases and J 2 bases; bases outside gene matches: 2. The CDR3 has 16 amino acids. In DNA form, the CDR3 reads TGTGCCAGCAGTTCCGGGACTAGCGGGACCTACAATGAGCAGTTCTTC. It translates to CASSSGTSGTYNEQFF.

The V call is TRBV4-1, the J call TRBJ2-7; 7 nucleotides line up with TRBD1. The trim removed 4 bases at V and 3 bases at J, leaving 12 bases unmatched. The CDR3 length is 16 residues. Germline V CDR1 and CDR2: MGHRA, YSYEKL. The CDR3 DNA follows: TGCGCCAGCAGCCCCCGAGGGGGCGGGCAGTTCTACGAGCAGTACTTC. Translated: CASSPRGGGQFYEQYF.

J is TRBJ1-1 and V is TRBV7-8; D unresolved. This CDR3 is 14 amino acids long. V lost 2 bases and J lost 0, with 7 bases in between. Germline assignment: CDR1 SGHVS and CDR2 FQNEAQ. The CDR3 loop is CASSLRALNTEAFF. CDR3 DNA: TGTGCCAGCAGCTTAAGGGCCCTGAACACTGAAGCTTTCTTT.

V and J are TRBV19 and TRBJ1-1; D unclear. CDR3 size: 13 residues. V was cut by 5 bases and J by 1 base, with 8 bases left in between. Germline assignment: CDR1 LNHDA and CDR2 SQIVND (reference sequence). The CDR3 bases are TGTGCCAGTAGTCACCGGCGGAACACTGAAGCTTTCTTT. As protein: CASSHRRNTEAFF.

This rearrangement joins TRBV6-2 or TRBV6-3 to TRBJ2-2; 7 bases map to TRBD2. V lost 10 bases, J lost 5 bases, and 10 bases stayed unmatched. This CDR3 has 14 residues. The germline CDR1 and CDR2 sequences are MNHEY and SVGEGT. CDR3 protein: CATMGRRETGELFF. Written as DNA, the CDR3 is TGTGCCACCATGGGGCGGCGGGAGACCGGGGAGCTGTTTTTT.

This chain joins TRBV6-5 and TRBJ2-7; 9 nucleotides line up with TRBD1. Looked up from germline, CDR1 is MNHEY and CDR2 is SVGAGI. This CDR3 is 18 amino acids long. Trimming at V came to 4 bases and at J to 5 bases, leaving 18 bases not matched to a gene. As DNA, the CDR3 is TGTGCCAGCAGTTTAGACAGTAGAACAGGGGGCGCAAGAAACGAGCAGTACTTC. Amino acids: CASSLDSRTGGARNEQYF.

DNA of the CDR3: TGTGCCAGCAGTTACTCGAGGCGCAATGAGCAGTTCTTC. Encoded protein: CASSYSRRNEQFF. V and J are TRBV6-2 or TRBV6-3 and TRBJ2-1; no reliable D call. This CDR3 is 13 amino acids long. Trimming stripped 0 bases from V and 6 bases from J, with 6 bases between. Germline assignment: CDR1 MNHEY and CDR2 SVGEGT.

The rearrangement links TRBV6-2 or TRBV6-3 to TRBJ1-1, with D unresolved. Germline V gene lookup returns CDR1 MNHEY and CDR2 SVGEGT. V was shortened by 4 bases and J by 4 bases, with 10 bases between the two germline ends. The CDR3 runs 13 residues. For the CDR3, the DNA is TGTGCCAGCAGTTTCTCGTTCAGCACTGAAGCTTTCTTT. It encodes CASSFSFSTEAFF.

The chain carries TRBV6-2 or TRBV6-3 and TRBJ1-2; D might be TRBD1 (5 bases). With 5 bases removed from V and 6 bases from J, the gap between germline ends came to 13 bases. The CDR3 is made up of 13 amino acids. Germline V gene lookup returns CDR1 MNHEY and CDR2 SVGEGT. The CDR3 nucleotides read TGTGCCAGCAGTCCCGAGGCAGGGAATGGCTACACCTTC. Its protein is CASSPEAGNGYTF.

The V gene is TRBV11-2, the J gene TRBJ2-3; 8 nucleotides align to TRBD2. CDR3 length: 18 residues. CDR1 is SGHAT, CDR2 FQNNGV, per germline. Trimming removed 5 bases from V and 2 bases from J; junction bases left unmatched: 15. The CDR3 bases are TGTGCCAGCAGCGCTAGACCTCGCCGAGCGGGAGTCACAGATACGCAGTATTTT. It encodes CASSARPRRAGVTDTQYF.

In DNA, the CDR3 is TGTGCCAGCAGCCAAGAGGGGACAGGGGACGAGACCCAGTACTTC. Translated: CASSQEGTGDETQYF. The rearrangement joins TRBV3-1 to TRBJ2-5; TRBD1 agrees at 10 bases. Germline V gene sequence: CDR1 LGHDT, CDR2 YNNKEL (reference sequence). CDR3 length equals 15 residues. With V trimmed by 0 bases and J by 5 bases, 3 bases remained unmatched.

The chain is built from TRBV29-1 and TRBJ1-1; 10 bases fit TRBD1. The trim removed 7 bases at V and 6 bases at J, leaving 8 bases unmatched. The CDR3 spans 13 residues. Germline V gene sequence: CDR1 SQVTM, CDR2 ANQGSEA. In nucleotides, the CDR3 is TGCAGCGCAGACAGGGGGCCGACCTCTGAAGCTTTCTTT. As protein: CSADRGPTSEAFF.